A single sample is the source of the 3 T cell receptor beta chains below, sequenced in a study of CD8 T cells in Susac syndrome. cDNA came from around 0.5 to 1 ug RNA primed by random hexamers. Each CDR3 protein is one row after TCRdb ran MiXCR on the immunoSEQ multiplex PCR reads. The table has 200,000 or so distinct CDR3 sequences, around 95% seen once. Material: CD4+ T cells from PBMCs. These receptors were taken from a human donor with Susac syndrome.

V is TRBV4-2 and J is TRBJ1-2; D possibly corresponds to TRBD1 (5 bases). The CDR3 is 15 amino acids. Germline CDR1 reads LGHNA; CDR2 reads YNFKEQ. V lost 3 bases and J 4 bases, leaving 15 bases between the germline ends. CDR3 sequence: CASSQETGPSYGYTF. For the CDR3, the DNA is TGTGCCAGCAGCCAGGAGACGGGGCCGTCCTATGGCTACACCTTC.

This clonotype was recorded only once. V gene TRBV12-3 or TRBV12-4 combines with J gene TRBJ1-4, with D hard to call. CDR3 length: 15 residues. The ends were cut back, 2 bases at V and 4 bases at J, with 11 bases in the middle. The CDR3 DNA reads TGTGCCAGCAGTTTATCATTCGAGATTAATGAAAAACTGTTTTTT. This sequence encodes CASSLSFEINEKLFF.

The CDR3 sequence is CSVEDRTSGAYEQYF. DNA of the CDR3: TGCAGCGTTGAAGATCGGACTAGCGGCGCCTACGAGCAGTACTTC. The chain carries TRBV29-1 and TRBJ2-7; 10 bases fit TRBD2. J gave up 2 bases and V 0 bases, and 4 bases lay outside the gene matches. The length of the CDR3 is 15 residues. Germline assignment: CDR1 SQVTM and CDR2 ANQGSEA.